This T cell receptor beta chain stems from a study of blood T cells in healthy people across ages. For this clonotype: A read error may produce the germline difference seen at one junction end.

A sample-barcoded 5' primer and a J-beta primer mix were used in a second PCR of roughly 7 to 11 cycles. TCRdb called the 5' RACE reads again in MiXCR, with one record for every CDR3 protein. This table holds about 670,000 distinct CDR3 sequences, about 50% found once. Extracted total RNA amounted to at least 6 micrograms for each sample. Sequencing was done on a sample of blood. The receptor was derived from an elderly woman in good health.

The CDR3, as DNA: TGTGCCGGCAGCCACCAGACCTCAGGGAGGGGCTGGGCAGATACGCAGTATTTT. Encoded protein: CAGSHQTSGRGWADTQYF. The chain recombines TRBV7-3 with TRBJ2-3; 7 nucleotides match TRBD2. This CDR3 is 18 amino acids long. The V gene's germline CDR1 is SGHTA and CDR2 FQGTGA.